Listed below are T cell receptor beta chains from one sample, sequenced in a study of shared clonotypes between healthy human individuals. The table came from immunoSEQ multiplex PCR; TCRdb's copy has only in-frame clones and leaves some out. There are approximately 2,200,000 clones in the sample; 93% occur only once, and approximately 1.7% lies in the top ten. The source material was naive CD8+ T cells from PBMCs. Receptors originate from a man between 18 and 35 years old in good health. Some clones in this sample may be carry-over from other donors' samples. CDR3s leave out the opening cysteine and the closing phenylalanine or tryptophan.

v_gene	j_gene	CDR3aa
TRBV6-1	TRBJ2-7	ASDREEYEQY
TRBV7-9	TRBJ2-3	ASSNRGIGTDTQY
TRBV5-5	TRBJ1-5	ASSPIVGQGGQPQH
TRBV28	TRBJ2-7	ASSLAGAYEQY
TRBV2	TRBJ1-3	ASTFLTGASGNTIY
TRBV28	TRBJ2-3	ASSLIPDTQY
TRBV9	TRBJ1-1	ASSVVPGDTEAF
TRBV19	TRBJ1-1	ASSIGWGSNTEAF
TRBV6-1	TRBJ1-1	ASSLHRGVLTEAF
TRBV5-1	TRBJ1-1	ASSLYDRKMNTEAF
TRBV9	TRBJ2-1	ASSPDGGYNEQF
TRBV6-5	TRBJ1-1	ASSWVGTGETEAF
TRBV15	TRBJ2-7	ATSPGTGGYEQY
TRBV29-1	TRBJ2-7	SVAGQGNYEQY
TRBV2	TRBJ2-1	ASSYRLAGALDEQF
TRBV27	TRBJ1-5	ASSRDARQPQH
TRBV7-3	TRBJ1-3	ASSSGTAEGTIY
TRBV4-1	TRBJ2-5	ASSQVGAQETQY
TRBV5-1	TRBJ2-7	ASSSPENPDYSGYEQY
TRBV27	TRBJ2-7	ASSFLGRGNEQY
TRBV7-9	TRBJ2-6	ASSSTRGANVLT
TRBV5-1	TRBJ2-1	ASRYGNEQF
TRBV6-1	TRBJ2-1	ASSEWEGGNYNEQF
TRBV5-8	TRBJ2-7	ASSLLGTSYEQY
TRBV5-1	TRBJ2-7	ASSWTGVDEQY
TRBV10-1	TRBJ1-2	ASSPHPGFWYT
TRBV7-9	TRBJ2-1	ASSTPGLAGVEAGDEQF
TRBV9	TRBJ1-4	ASSPIQGTNEKLF
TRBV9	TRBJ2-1	ASSVGLAEYNEQF
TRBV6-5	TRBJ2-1	ASSYSPGPHNEQF
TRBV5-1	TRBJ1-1	ASSSLITITGDTEAF
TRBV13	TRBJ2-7	ASSWTGGEYEQY
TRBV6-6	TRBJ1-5	ASSYSAGQPQH
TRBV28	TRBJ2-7	ASSETTIAYEQY
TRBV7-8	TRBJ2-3	ASSLLLAGNTDTQY
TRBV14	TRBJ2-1	ASSQVGVYRDNEQF
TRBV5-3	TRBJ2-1	ARSFNEQF
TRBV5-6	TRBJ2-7	ASSLMRGWPYEQY
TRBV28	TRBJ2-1	ASSFISDYNEQF
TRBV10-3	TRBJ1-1	AISGADFEAF
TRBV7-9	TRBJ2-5	ASSLAPPGETQY
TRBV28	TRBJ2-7	ASSPIGDEQY
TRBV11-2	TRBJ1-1	ASSRALNTEAF